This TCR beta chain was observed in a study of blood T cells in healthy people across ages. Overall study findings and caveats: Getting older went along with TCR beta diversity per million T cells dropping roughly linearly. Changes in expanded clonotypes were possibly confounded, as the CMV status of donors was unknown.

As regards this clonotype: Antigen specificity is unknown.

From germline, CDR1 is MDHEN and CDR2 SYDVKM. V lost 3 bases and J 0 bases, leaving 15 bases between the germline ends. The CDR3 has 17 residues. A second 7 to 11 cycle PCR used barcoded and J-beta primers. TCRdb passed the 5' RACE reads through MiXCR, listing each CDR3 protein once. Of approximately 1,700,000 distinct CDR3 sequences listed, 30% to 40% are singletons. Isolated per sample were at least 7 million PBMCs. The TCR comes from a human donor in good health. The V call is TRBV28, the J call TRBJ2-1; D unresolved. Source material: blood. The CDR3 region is CASSFLTALGSYNEQFF. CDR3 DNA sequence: TGTGCCAGCAGTTTTTTAACCGCCCTTGGCTCCTACAATGAGCAGTTCTTC.